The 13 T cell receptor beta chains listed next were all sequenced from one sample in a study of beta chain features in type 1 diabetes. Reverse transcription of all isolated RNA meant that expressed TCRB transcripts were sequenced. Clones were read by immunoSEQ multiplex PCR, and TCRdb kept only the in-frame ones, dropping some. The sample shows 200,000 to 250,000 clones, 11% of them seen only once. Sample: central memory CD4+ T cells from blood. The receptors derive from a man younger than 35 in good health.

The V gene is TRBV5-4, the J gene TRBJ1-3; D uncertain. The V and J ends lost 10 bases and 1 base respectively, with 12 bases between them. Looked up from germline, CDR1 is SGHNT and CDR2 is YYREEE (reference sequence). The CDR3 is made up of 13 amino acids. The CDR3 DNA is TGTGCCGATCATCTTAAGTCTGGAAACACCATATATTTT. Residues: CADHLKSGNTIYF.

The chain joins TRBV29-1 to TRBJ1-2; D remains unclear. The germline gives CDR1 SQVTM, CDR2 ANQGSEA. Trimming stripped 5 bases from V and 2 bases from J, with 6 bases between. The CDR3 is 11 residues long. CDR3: CSVTENYGYTF. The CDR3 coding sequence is TGCAGCGTTACAGAAAACTATGGCTACACCTTC.

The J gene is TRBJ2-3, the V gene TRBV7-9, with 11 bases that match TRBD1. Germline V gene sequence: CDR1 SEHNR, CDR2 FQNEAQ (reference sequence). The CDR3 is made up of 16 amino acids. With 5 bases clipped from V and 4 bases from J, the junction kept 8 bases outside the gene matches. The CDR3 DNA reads TGTGCCAGCAGCCAAGGACAGGGGGCAGCATCAGATACGCAGTATTTT. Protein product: CASSQGQGAASDTQYF. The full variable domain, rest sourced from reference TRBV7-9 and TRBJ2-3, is DTGVSQNPRHKITKRGQNVTFRCDPISEHNRLYWYRQTLGQGPEFLTYFQNEAQLEKSRLLSDRFSAERPKGSFSTLEIQRTEQGDSAMYLCASSQGQGAASDTQYFGPGTRLTVL.

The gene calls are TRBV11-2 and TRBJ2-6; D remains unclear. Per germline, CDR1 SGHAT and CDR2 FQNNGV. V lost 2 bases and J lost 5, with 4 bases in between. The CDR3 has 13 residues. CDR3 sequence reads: CASSLWRANVLTF. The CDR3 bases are TGTGCCAGCAGCTTATGGAGGGCCAACGTCCTGACTTTC.

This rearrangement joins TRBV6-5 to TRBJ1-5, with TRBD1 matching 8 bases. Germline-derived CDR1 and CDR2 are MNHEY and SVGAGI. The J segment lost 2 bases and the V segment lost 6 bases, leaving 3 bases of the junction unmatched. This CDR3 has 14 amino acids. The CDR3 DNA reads TGTGCCAGCAGACCGGGACAGGGCAATCAGCCCCAGCATTTT. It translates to CASRPGQGNQPQHF.

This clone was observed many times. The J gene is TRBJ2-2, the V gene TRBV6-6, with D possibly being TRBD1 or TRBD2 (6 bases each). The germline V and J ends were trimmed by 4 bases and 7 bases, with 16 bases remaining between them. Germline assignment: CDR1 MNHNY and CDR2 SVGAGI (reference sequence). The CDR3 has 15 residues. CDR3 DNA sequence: TGTGCCAGCAGTTCACAGGGAGGCGGGTACGGGGAGCTGTTTTTT. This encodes CASSSQGGGYGELFF.

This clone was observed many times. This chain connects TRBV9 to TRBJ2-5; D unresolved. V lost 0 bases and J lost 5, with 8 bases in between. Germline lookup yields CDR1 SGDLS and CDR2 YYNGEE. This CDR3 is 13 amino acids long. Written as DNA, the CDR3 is TGTGCCAGCAGCGTAGGACAACGCGAGACCCAGTACTTC. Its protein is CASSVGQRETQYF.

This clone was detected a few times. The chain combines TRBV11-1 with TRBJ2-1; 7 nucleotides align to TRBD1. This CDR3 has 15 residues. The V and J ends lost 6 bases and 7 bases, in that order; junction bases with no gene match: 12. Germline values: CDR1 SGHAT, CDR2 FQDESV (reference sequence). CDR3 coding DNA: TGTGCCAGCAGTCGGGAAGGACAGGAGATTAATGAGCAGTTCTTC. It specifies CASSREGQEINEQFF.

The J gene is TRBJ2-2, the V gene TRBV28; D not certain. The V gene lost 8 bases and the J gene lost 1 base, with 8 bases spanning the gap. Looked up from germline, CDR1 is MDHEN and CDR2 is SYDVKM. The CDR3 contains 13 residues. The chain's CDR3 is CASYHLNTGELFF. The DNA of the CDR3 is TGTGCCAGCTACCACTTGAACACCGGGGAGCTGTTTTTT.

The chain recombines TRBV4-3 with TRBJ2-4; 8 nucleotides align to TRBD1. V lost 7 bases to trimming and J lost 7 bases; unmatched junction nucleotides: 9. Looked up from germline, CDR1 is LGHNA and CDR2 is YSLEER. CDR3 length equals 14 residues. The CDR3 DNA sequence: TGCGCCAGCAAAGACAGGGGAACGGAGAACATTCAGTACTTC. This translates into CASKDRGTENIQYF.

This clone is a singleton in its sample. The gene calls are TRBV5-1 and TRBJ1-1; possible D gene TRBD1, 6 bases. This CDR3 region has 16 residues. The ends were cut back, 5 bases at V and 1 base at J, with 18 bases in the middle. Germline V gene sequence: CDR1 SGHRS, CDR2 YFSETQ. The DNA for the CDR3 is TGCGCCAGCAGGGATCCCTCCAGGGGACAGAACACTGAAGCTTTCTTT. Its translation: CASRDPSRGQNTEAFF.

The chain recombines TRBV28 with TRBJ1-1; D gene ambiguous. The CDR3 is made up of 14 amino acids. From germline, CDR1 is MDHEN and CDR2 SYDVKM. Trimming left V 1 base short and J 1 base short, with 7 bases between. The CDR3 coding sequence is TGTGCCAGCAGTTTATTCTCTGAGAACACTGAAGCTTTCTTT. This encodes CASSLFSENTEAFF.

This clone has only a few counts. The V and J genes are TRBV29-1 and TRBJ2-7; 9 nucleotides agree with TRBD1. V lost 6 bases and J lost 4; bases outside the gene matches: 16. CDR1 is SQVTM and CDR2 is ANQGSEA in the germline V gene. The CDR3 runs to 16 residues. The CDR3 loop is CSVVYHSRDREYEQYF. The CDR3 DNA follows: TGCAGCGTCGTATACCATTCCCGGGACAGGGAGTACGAGCAGTACTTC.